This TCR beta chain was sequenced in a study of OX40 agonist ivuxolimab in advanced cancers. Study as a whole: In three patients, partial responses were observed, one with hepatocellular carcinoma and two with cutaneous melanoma.

Points on this clone: Its antigen is currently unknown.

Sequenced by immunoSEQ multiplex PCR; TCRdb stores in-frame clones only, minus some. The sample shows about 18,000 clones, around 80% of them seen only once. Points from the study as a whole: Relatively little clonal expansion, among the lowest observed, appeared in partial responders at 0.1-3.0 mg/kg.

A history of autoimmune disease or systemic immunosuppression excluded patients. The study sampled blood at baseline, cycle 4 day 1, and cycle 7 day 1. Per the germline V gene, CDR1 is LNHDA and CDR2 is SQIVND (reference sequence). Unmatched junction bases numbered 7, after V lost 5 bases and J lost 8 bases. CDR3 length equals 15 residues. J is TRBJ2-1 and V is TRBV19; TRBD2 matches 12 bases. The specimen was CD4+ or CD8+ T cells sorted from blood, collected in a trial of the OX40 agonist ivuxolimab. This sequence originates from an adult with an advanced solid tumor such as melanoma, head and neck, liver or kidney cancer. CDR3 region: CASSLSSGGAHEQFF. CDR3 DNA sequence: TGTGCCAGTAGTCTGTCTAGCGGGGGGGCCCATGAGCAGTTCTTC.